This T cell receptor (beta chain) was sequenced during a study of T cells in localized non-small cell lung cancer. Between the trimmed V and J ends, which lost 6 bases and 1 base, there was a span of 19 bases. From germline, CDR1 is LNHDA and CDR2 SQIVND (reference sequence). The CDR3 is 17 amino acids. Here immunoSEQ multiplex PCR was the method, and the copy in TCRdb shows in-frame clones only, minus some. The repertoire holds about 24,000 clones, with roughly 90% as singletons. This TCR derives from a man between 40 and 75 years old with stage II lung adenocarcinoma. The genes are TRBV19 and TRBJ1-5, with a weak D call TRBD1 (6 bases). The material was PBMCs, obtained before any cancer treatment. In nucleotides, the CDR3 is TGTGCCAGTAGCATCGGTACAGGGAAGGACAGCAATCAGCCCCAGCATTTT. It encodes CASSIGTGKDSNQPQHF.